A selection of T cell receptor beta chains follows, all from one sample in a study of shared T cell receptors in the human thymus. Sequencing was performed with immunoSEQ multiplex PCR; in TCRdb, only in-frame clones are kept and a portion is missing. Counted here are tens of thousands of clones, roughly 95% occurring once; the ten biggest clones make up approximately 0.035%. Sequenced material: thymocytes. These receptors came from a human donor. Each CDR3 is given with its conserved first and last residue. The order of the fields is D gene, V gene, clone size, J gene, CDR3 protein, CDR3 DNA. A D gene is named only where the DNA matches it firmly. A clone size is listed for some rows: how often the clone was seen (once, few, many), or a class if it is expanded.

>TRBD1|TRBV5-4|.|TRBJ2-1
CASSLKDRGYNEQFF
TGTGCCAGCAGCTTGAAGGACAGGGGCTACAATGAGCAGTTCTTC
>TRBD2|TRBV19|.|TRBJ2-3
CASSTVSGGPRDTQYF
TGTGCCAGTAGTACAGTTAGCGGGGGGCCCAGGGATACGCAGTATTTT
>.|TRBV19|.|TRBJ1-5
CASSIVFRGDWGDQPQHF
TGTGCCAGTAGTATAGTATTTAGGGGGGACTGGGGGGATCAGCCCCAGCATTTT
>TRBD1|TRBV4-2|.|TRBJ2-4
CASSQDGTGPRSTKNIQYF
TGTGCCAGCAGCCAAGATGGGACAGGACCACGTAGCACCAAAAACATTCAGTACTTC
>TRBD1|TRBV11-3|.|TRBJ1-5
CASSLGVGNRGYYSNQPQHF
TGTGCCAGCAGCTTAGGGGTTGGAAACAGGGGCTACTATAGCAATCAGCCCCAGCATTTT
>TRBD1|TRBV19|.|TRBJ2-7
CASSTGQGGFYEQYF
TGTGCCAGTAGTACTGGACAGGGTGGGTTCTACGAGCAGTACTTC
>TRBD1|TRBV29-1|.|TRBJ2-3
CSVITGGWSTDTQYF
TGCAGCGTTATTACAGGGGGCTGGAGCACAGATACGCAGTATTTT
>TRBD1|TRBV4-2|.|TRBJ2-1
CASSQGGTGGSSYHNEQFF
TGTGCCAGCAGCCAAGGTGGGACAGGGGGCTCGAGTTACCACAATGAGCAGTTCTTC
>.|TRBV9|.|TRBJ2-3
CASSPGLNRGTTDTQYF
TGTGCCAGCAGCCCCGGACTGAATCGGGGGACCACAGATACGCAGTATTTT
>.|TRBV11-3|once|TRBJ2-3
CASSDGFFTETQYF
TGTGCCAGCAGCGACGGATTCTTCACAGAAACGCAGTATTTT